The 10 T cell receptor beta chains reported below all come from one sample, sequenced in a study of blood T cell repertoires in COVID-19. The protocol was immunoSEQ multiplex PCR, while the TCRdb copy is restricted to in-frame clones and leaves out a portion. In the table there are hundreds of thousands of clones, more than 80% of which are singletons. The sequenced material came from PBMCs or T cells enriched from blood (not recorded which). The source is a man aged 18-30 years who had recovered from COVID-19.

The rearrangement uses TRBV9 and TRBJ1-6; 11 nucleotides align to TRBD1. The germline V gene has CDR1 SGDLS and CDR2 YYNGEE. The CDR3 sequence is 16 residues long. V dropped 3 bases and J dropped 6; count of bases not matched to a gene: 5. CDR3 protein: CASSAGQGAPNSPLHF. The CDR3 DNA reads TGTGCCAGCAGCGCCGGACAGGGGGCCCCTAATTCACCCCTCCACTTT.

The chain couples TRBV5-1 to TRBJ1-5, with D possibly matching TRBD1 (5 bases). CDR1 is SGHRS, CDR2 YFSETQ, per germline. The V gene lost 2 bases and the J gene lost 2 bases, with 8 bases spanning the gap. The CDR3 has 14 residues. The CDR3 DNA reads as TGCGCCAGCAGCTTACGGGGGGGCAATCAGCCCCAGCATTTT. Translation: CASSLRGGNQPQHF.

The J gene is TRBJ1-1, the V gene TRBV30; D call uncertain. Trimming stripped 2 bases from V and 1 base from J, with 14 bases between. The CDR3 sequence is 15 residues long. The germline gives CDR1 GTSNPN, CDR2 SVGIG (reference sequence). The CDR3 DNA is TGTGCCTGGAGTCCGCTGAGGGTTGGGAACACTGAAGCTTTCTTT. Its translation: CAWSPLRVGNTEAFF.

The chain has TRBV6-6 and TRBJ1-2; D may be TRBD1 (5 bases). The length of the CDR3 is 12 residues. The germline V gene has CDR1 MNHNY and CDR2 SVGAGI (reference sequence). V dropped 5 bases and J dropped 8 bases, with 12 bases sitting between them. The CDR3 nucleotides are TGTGCCAGCAGTACTGGACGGGGGGGCTACACCTTC. Amino acids: CASSTGRGGYTF.

The gene calls are TRBV5-8 and TRBJ1-3, with D unclear. The V end lost 4 bases, the J end lost 4 bases, and 12 bases lay between the germline ends. Germline V lookup: CDR1 SGHTS, CDR2 YDEGEE. The CDR3 has 14 amino acids. The CDR3 coding sequence is TGTGCCAGCAGCCCCCGGGGTTCCGGAAACACCATATATTTT. Translation: CASSPRGSGNTIYF.

The chain carries TRBV5-6 and TRBJ1-1; the D gene is possibly TRBD1 (6 bases). The germline V gene encodes CDR1 SGHDT and CDR2 YYEEEE. V lost 0 bases and J 6 bases, leaving 9 bases between the germline ends. This CDR3 is 13 amino acids long. The CDR3 nucleotides read TGTGCCAGCAGCTTGGGGTCAGGGGCTGAAGCTTTCTTT. Translation: CASSLGSGAEAFF.

This clone showed up just once. This rearrangement joins TRBV13 to TRBJ1-1; D is unclear. The CDR3 is made up of 14 amino acids. With 5 bases removed from V and 1 base from J, the gap between germline ends came to 11 bases. CDR1 is PRHDT and CDR2 is FYEKMQ in the germline V gene (reference sequence). The DNA for the CDR3 is TGTGCCAGCAGCCTTAACCGGGAGAACACTGAAGCTTTCTTT. Its translation: CASSLNRENTEAFF.

The chain couples TRBV9 to TRBJ2-3, with TRBD1 matching 8 bases. Trimming removed 4 bases from V and 3 bases from J; junction bases left unmatched: 10. From germline, CDR1 is SGDLS and CDR2 YYNGEE. CDR3 length equals 16 residues. The CDR3 reads CASSIRQGLGTDTQYF. The CDR3 DNA follows: TGTGCCAGCAGCATACGACAGGGGTTGGGGACAGATACGCAGTATTTT.

This chain uses TRBV3-1 (or the pseudogene TRBV3-2) with TRBJ2-7; D may be TRBD2 (5 bases). Germline V lookup: CDR1 LGHDT, CDR2 YNNKEL (reference sequence). The CDR3 extends over 14 amino acids. V dropped 4 bases and J dropped 0 bases, with 10 bases sitting between them. DNA of the CDR3: TGTGCCAGCAGCCCTAGCTGGAGCTCCTACGAGCAGTACTTC. This translates into CASSPSWSSYEQYF.

The sample holds a few counts of this clone. The chain joins TRBV7-2 to TRBJ1-5; 8 bases line up with TRBD1. V shed 6 bases, J shed 5 bases, and the junction held 6 bases outside the gene matches. There are 14 residues in the CDR3. Germline CDR1 reads SGHTA; CDR2 reads FQGNSA. CDR3 region: CASSNGQGDQPQHF. CDR3 sequence (DNA): TGTGCCAGCAGTAACGGACAGGGAGATCAGCCCCAGCATTTT.